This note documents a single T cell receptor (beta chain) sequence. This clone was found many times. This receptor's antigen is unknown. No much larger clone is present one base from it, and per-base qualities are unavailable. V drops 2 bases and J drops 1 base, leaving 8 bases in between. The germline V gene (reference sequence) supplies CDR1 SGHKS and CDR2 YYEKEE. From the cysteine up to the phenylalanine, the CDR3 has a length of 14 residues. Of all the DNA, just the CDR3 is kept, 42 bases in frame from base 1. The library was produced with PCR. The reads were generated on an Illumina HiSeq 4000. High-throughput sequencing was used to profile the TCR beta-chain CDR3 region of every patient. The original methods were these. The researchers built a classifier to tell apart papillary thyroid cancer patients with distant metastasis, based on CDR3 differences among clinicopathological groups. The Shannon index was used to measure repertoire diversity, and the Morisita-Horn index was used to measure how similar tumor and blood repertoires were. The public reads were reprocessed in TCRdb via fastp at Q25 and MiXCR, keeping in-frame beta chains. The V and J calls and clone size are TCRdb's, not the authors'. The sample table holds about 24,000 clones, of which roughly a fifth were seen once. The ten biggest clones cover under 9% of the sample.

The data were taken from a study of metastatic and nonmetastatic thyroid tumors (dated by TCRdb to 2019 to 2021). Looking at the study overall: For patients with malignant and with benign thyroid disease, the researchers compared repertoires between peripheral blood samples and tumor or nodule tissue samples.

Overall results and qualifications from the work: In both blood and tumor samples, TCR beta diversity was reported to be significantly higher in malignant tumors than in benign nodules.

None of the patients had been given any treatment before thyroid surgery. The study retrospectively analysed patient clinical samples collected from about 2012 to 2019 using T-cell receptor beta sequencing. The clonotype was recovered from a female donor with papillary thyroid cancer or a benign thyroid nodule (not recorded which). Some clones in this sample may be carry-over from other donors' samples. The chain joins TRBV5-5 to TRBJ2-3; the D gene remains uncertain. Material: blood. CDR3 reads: CASSLSVGTDTQYF. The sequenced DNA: TGTGCCAGCAGCTTAAGTGTGGGCACAGATACGCAGTATTTT.